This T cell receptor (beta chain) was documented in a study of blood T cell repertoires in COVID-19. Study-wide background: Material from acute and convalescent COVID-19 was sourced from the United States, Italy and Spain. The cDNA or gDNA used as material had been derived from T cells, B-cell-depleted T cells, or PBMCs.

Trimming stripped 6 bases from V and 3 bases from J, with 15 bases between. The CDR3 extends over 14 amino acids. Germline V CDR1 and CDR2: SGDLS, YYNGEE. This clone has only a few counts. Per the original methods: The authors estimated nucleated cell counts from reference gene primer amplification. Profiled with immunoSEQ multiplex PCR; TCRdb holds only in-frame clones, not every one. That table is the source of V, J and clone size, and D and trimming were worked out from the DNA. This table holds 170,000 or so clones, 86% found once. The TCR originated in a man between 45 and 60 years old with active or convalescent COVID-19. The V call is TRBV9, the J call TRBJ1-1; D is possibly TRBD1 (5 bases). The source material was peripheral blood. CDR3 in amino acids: CASTRGGQDTEAFF. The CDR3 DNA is TGTGCCAGCACCCGGGGGGGTCAAGACACTGAAGCTTTCTTT.